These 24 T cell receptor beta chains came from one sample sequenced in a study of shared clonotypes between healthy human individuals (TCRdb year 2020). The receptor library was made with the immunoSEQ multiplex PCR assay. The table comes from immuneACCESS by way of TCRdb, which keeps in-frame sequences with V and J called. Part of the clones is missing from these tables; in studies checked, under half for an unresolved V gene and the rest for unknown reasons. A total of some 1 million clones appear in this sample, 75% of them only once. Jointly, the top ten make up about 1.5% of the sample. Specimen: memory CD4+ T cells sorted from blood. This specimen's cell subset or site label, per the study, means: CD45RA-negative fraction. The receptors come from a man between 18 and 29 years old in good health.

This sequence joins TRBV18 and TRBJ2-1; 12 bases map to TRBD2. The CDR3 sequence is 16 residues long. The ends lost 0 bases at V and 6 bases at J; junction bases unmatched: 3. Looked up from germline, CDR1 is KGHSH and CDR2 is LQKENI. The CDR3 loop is CASSPPLAGGGNEQFF. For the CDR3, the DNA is TGTGCCAGCTCACCACCCCTAGCGGGGGGGGGCAATGAGCAGTTCTTC.

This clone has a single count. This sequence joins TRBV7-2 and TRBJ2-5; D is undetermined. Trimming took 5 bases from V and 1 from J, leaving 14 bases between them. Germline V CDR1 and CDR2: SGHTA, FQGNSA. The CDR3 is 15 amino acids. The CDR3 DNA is TGTGCCAGCAGCCCGGCGAGGTCCCGCCAAGAGACCCAGTACTTC. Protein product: CASSPARSRQETQYF.

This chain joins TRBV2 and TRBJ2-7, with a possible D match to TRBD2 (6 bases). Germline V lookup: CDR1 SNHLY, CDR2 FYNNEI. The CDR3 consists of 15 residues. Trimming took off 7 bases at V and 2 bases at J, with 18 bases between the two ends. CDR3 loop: CASKLNSGVTYEQYF. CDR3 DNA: TGTGCCAGCAAATTAAATAGCGGCGTAACCTACGAGCAGTACTTC.

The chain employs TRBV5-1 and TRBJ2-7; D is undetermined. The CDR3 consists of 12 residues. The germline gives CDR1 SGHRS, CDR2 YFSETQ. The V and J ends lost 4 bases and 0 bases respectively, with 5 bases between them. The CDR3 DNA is TGCGCCAGCAGCCAAAACTCCTACGAGCAGTACTTC. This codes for CASSQNSYEQYF.

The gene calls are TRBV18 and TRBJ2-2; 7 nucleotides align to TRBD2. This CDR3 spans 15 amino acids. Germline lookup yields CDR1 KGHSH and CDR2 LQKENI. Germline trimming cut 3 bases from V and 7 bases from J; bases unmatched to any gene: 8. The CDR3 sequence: CASSPDSGANGELFF. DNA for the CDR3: TGTGCCAGCTCACCCGACAGCGGGGCGAACGGGGAGCTGTTTTTT.

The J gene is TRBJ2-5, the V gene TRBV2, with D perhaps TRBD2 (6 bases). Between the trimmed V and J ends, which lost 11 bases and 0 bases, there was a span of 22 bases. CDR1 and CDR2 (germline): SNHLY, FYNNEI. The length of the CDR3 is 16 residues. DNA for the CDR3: TGTGCCGTATTAGCGGAGGGGCCCGAGTACCAAGAGACCCAGTACTTC. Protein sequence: CAVLAEGPEYQETQYF. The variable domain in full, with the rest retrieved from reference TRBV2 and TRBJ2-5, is EPEVTQTPSHQVTQMGQEVILRCVPISNHLYFYWYRQILGQKVEFLVSFYNNEISEKSEIFDDQFSVERPDGSNFTLKIRSTKLEDSAMYFCAVLAEGPEYQETQYFGPGTRLLVL.

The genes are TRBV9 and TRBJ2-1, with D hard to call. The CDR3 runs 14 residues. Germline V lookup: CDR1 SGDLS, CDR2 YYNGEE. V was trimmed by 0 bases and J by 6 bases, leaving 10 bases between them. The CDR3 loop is CASSVAGTVNEQFF. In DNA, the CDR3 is TGTGCCAGCAGCGTAGCAGGAACTGTCAATGAGCAGTTCTTC.

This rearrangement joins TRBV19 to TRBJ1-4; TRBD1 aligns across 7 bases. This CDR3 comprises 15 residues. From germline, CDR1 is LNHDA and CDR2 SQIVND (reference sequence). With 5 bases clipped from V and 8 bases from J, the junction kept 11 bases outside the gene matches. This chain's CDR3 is CASSAPGQRGEKLFF. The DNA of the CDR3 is TGTGCCAGTAGTGCTCCGGGACAGAGGGGAGAAAAACTGTTTTTT. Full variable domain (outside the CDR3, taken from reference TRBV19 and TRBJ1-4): DGGITQSPKYLFRKEGQNVTLSCEQNLNHDAMYWYRQDPGQGLRLIYYSQIVNDFQKGDIAEGYSVSREKKESFPLTVTSAQKNPTAFYLCASSAPGQRGEKLFFGSGTQLSVL.

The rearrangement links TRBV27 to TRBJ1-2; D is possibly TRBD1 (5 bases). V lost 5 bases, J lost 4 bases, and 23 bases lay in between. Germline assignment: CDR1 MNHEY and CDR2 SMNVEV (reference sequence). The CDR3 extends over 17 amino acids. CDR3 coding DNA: TGTGCCAGCAGTCCAACCATGGGTAAGGGGACCTCCTATGGCTACACCTTC. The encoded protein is CASSPTMGKGTSYGYTF.

The chain's CDR3 is CAWRGRQGVSYEQYF. In nucleotides, the CDR3 is TGTGCCTGGAGAGGGAGACAGGGGGTCTCCTACGAGCAGTACTTC. V and J are TRBV30 and TRBJ2-5; 9 positions agree with TRBD1. The end of the DNA aligns better with TRBJ2-7, so the J call may be wrong. The CDR3 totals 15 residues. The germline gives CDR1 GTSNPN, CDR2 SVGIG (reference sequence).

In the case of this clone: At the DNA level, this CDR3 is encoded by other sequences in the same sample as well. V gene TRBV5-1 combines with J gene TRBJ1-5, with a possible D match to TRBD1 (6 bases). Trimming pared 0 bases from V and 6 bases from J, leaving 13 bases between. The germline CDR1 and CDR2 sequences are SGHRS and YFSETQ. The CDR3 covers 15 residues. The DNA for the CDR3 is TGCGCCAGCAGCTTGGACGGGGGGCAGGGTCAGCCCCAGCATTTT. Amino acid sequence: CASSLDGGQGQPQHF.

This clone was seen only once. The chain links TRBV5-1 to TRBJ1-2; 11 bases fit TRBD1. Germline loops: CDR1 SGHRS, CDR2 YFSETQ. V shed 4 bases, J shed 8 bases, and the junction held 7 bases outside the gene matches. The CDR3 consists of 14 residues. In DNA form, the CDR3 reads TGCGCCAGCAGCGAGGGACAGGGGGGTCAAGGCTACACCTTC. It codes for CASSEGQGGQGYTF.

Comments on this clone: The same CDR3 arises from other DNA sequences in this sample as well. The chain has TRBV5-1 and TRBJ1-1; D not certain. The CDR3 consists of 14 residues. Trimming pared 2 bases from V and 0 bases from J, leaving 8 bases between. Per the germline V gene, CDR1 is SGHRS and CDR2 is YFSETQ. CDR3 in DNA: TGCGCCAGCAGCTTACAGTTTATGAACACTGAAGCTTTCTTT. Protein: CASSLQFMNTEAFF.

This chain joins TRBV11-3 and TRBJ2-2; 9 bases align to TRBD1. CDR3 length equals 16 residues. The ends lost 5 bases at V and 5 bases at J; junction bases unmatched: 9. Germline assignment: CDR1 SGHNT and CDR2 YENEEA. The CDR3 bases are TGTGCCAGCAGCCCAGGGGACAGGGAGAGAACCGGGGAGCTGTTTTTT. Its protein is CASSPGDRERTGELFF.

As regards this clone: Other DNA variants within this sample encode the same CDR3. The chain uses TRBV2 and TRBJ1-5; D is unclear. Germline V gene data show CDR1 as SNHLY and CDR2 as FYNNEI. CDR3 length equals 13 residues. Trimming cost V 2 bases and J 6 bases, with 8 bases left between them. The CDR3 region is CASSERGPQPQHF. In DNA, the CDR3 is TGTGCCAGCAGTGAAAGAGGGCCTCAGCCCCAGCATTTT.

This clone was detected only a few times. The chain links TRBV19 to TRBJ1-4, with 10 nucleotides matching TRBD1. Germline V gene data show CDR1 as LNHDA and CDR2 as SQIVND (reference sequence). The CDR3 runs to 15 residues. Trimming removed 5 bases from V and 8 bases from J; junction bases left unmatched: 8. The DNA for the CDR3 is TGTGCCAGTAGTCTGGGACAGGGGCGGAGGGAAAAACTGTTTTTT. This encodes CASSLGQGRREKLFF. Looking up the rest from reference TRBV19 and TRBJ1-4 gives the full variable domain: DGGITQSPKYLFRKEGQNVTLSCEQNLNHDAMYWYRQDPGQGLRLIYYSQIVNDFQKGDIAEGYSVSREKKESFPLTVTSAQKNPTAFYLCASSLGQGRREKLFFGSGTQLSVL.

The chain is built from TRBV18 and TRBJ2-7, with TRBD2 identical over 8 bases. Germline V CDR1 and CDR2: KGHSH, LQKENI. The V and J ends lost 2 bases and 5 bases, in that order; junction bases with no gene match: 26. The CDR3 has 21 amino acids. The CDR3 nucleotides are TGTGCCAGCTCACCAGGAATATTTAGCGGGGAAAGGTGGGGACTGGGAGACGAGCAGTACTTC. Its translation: CASSPGIFSGERWGLGDEQYF. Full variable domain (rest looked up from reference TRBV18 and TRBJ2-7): NAGVMQNPRHLVRRRGQEARLRCSPMKGHSHVYWYRQLPEEGLKFMVYLQKENIIDESGMPKERFSAEFPKEGPSILRIQQVVRGDSAAYFCASSPGIFSGERWGLGDEQYFGPGTRLTVT.

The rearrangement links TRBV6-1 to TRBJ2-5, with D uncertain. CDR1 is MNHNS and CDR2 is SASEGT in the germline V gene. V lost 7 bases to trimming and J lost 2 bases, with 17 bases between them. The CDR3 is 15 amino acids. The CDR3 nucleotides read TGTGCCAGCATCAATAACTTAGGGTCTCAAGAGACCCAGTACTTC. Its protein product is CASINNLGSQETQYF.

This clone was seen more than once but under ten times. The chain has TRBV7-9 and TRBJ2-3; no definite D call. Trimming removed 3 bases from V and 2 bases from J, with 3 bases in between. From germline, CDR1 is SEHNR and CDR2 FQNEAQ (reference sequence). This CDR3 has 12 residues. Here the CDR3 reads CASSFATDTQYF. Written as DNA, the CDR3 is TGTGCCAGCAGCTTCGCCACAGATACGCAGTATTTT.

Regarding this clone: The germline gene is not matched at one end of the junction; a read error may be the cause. DNA of the CDR3: TGTGCCAGCAGTCAACAAAGGGGGGGCACGGATACGCAGTATTTT. This gives the protein CASSQQRGGTDTQYF. The V call is TRBV6-5, the J call TRBJ2-3, with a possible D match to TRBD2 (7 bases). Germline CDR1 MNHEY, CDR2 SVGAGI. The CDR3 totals 15 residues.

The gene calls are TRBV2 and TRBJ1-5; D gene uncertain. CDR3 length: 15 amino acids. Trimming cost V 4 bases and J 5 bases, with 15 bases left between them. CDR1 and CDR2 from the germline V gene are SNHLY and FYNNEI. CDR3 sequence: CASSGLTEAYQPQHF. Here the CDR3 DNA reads TGTGCCAGCAGTGGCCTTACGGAGGCTTATCAGCCCCAGCATTTT.

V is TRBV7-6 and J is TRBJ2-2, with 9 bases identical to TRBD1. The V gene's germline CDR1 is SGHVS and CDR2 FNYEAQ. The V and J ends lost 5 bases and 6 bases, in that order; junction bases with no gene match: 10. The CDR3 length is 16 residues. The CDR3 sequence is CASSPNTGGSPGELFF. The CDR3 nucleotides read TGTGCCAGCAGCCCCAATACAGGGGGCTCCCCCGGGGAGCTGTTTTTT.

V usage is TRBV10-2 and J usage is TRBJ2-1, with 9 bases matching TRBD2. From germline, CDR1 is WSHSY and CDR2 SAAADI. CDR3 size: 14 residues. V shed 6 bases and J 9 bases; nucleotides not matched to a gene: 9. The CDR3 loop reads CASSDAGGLGEQFF. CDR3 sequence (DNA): TGCGCCAGCAGCGACGCGGGGGGGCTGGGTGAGCAGTTCTTC.

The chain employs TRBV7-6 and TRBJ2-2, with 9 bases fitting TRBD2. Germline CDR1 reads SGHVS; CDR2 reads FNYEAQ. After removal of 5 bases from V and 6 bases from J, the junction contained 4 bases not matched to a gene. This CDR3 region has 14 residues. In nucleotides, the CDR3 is TGTGCCAGCAGCCCTCGACTAGCGGCCGGGGAGCTGTTTTTT. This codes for CASSPRLAAGELFF.